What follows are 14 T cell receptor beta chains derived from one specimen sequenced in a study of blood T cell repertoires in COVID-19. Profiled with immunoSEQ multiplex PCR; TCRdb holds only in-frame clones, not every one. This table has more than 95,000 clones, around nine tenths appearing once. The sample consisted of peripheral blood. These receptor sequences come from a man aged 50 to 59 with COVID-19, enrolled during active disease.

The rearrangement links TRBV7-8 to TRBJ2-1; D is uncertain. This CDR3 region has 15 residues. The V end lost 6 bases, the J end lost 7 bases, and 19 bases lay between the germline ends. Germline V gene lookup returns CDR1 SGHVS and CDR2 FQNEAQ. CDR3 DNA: TGTGCCAGCAGTATTAAAGGATACGACTTTAATGAGCAGTTCTTC. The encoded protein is CASSIKGYDFNEQFF. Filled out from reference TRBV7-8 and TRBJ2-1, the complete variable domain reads GAGVSQSPRYKVAKRGQDVALRCDPISGHVSLFWYQQALGQGPEFLTYFQNEAQLDKSGLPSDRFFAERPEGSVSTLKIQRTQQEDSAVYLCASSIKGYDFNEQFFGPGTRLTVL.

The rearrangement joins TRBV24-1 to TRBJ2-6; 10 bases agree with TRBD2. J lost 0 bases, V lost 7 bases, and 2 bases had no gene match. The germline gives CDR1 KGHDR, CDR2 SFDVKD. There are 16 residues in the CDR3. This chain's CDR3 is CATSSGRASGANVLTF. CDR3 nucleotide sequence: TGTGCCACCAGCAGCGGGAGGGCCTCTGGGGCCAACGTCCTGACTTTC.

CDR3 sequence (DNA): TGTGCCAGCAGGGGGAATAAGGGCAGGGGGCACGGCTACACCTTC. Its protein product is CASRGNKGRGHGYTF. V and J are TRBV11-2 and TRBJ1-2; the match to TRBD1 covers 8 bases. The germline gives CDR1 SGHAT, CDR2 FQNNGV. V lost 6 bases to trimming and J lost 8 bases; unmatched junction nucleotides: 14. This CDR3 region has 15 residues.

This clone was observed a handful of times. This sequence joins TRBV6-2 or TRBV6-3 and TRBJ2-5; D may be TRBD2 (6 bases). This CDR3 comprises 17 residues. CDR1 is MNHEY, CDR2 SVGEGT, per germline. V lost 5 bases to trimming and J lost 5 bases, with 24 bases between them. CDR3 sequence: CASSHGGTLPIAETQYF. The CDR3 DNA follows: TGTGCCAGCAGTCACGGAGGGACTTTACCCATAGCCGAGACCCAGTACTTC.

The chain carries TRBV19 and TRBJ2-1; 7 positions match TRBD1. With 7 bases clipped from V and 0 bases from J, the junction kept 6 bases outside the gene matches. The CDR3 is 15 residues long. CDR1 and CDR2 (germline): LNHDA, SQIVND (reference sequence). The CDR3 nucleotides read TGTGCCAGTACCCACAGGGGCAGCTCCTACAATGAGCAGTTCTTC. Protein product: CASTHRGSSYNEQFF.

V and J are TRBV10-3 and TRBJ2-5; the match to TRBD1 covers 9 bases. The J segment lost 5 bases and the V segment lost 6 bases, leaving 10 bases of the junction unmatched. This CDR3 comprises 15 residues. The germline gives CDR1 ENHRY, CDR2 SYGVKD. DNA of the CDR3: TGTGCCATCAGCGACCGGGACAGGGATGGGGAGACCCAGTACTTC. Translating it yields CAISDRDRDGETQYF.

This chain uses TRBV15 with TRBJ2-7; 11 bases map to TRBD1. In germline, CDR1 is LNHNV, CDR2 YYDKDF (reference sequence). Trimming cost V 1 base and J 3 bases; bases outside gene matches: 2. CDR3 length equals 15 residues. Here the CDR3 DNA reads TGTGCCACCAGCAGAGGGACAGGGGGCCGCTACGAGCAGTACTTC. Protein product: CATSRGTGGRYEQYF.

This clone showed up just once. DNA for the CDR3: TGTGCCAGTAGTATAGCCCGACTAGCGGGAGCCGCAGATACGCAGTATTTT. Translated: CASSIARLAGAADTQYF. V gene TRBV19 combines with J gene TRBJ2-3; 12 nucleotides agree with TRBD2. The junction had 6 bases not matched to a gene; V was cut back by 1 base and J by 4 bases. In germline, CDR1 is LNHDA, CDR2 SQIVND (reference sequence). This CDR3 comprises 17 residues.

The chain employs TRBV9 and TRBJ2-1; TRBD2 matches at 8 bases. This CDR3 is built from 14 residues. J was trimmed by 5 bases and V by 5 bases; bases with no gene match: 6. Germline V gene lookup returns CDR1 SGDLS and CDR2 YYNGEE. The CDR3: CASSGGRHHNEQFF. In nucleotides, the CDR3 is TGTGCCAGCAGTGGCGGGAGGCACCACAATGAGCAGTTCTTC.

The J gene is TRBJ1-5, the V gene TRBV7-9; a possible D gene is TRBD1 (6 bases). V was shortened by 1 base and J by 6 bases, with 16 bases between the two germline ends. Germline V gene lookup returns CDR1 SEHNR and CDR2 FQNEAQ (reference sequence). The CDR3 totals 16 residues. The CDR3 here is CASSLGTGRGSQPQHF. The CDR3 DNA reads TGTGCCAGCAGCTTAGGTACAGGGAGGGGAAGTCAGCCCCAGCATTTT.

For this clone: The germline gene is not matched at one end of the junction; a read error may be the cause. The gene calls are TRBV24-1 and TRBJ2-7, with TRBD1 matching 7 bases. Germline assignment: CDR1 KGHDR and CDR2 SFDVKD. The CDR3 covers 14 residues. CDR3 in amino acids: CATSDTGVSSEQYF. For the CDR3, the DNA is TGTGCCACCAGTGATACAGGGGTCTCCTCCGAGCAGTACTTC.

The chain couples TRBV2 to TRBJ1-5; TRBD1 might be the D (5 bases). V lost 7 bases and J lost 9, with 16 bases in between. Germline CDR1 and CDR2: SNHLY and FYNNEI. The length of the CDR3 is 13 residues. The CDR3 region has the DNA TGTGCCAGCACGGGGACTCCCCGGGCGCCCCAGCATTTT. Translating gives CASTGTPRAPQHF.

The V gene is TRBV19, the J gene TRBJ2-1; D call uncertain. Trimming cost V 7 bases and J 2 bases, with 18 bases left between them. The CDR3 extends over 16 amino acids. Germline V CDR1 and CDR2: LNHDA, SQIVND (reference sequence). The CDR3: CASTKRDTRAYNEQFF. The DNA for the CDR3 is TGTGCCAGTACCAAGCGAGATACCCGGGCCTACAATGAGCAGTTCTTC.

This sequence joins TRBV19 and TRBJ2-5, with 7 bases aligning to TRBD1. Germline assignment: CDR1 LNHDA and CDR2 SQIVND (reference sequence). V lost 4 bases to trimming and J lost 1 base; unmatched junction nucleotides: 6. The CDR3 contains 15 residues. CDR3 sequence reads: CASSTRDRIQETQYF. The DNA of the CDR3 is TGTGCCAGTAGTACCCGGGACAGAATCCAAGAGACCCAGTACTTC.